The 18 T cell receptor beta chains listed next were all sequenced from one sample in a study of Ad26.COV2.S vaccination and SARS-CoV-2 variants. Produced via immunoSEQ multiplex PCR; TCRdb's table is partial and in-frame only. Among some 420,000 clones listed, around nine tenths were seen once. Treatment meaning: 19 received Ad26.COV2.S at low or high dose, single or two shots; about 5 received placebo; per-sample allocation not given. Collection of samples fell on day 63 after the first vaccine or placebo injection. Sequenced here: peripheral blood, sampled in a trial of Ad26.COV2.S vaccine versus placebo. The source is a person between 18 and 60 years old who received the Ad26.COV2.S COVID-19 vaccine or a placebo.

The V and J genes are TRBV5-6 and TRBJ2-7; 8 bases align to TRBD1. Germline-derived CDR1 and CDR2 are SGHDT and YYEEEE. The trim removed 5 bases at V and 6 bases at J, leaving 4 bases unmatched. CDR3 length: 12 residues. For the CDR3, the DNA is TGTGCCAGCAGGGATGGGACAGGCGAGCAGTACTTC. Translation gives CASRDGTGEQYF.

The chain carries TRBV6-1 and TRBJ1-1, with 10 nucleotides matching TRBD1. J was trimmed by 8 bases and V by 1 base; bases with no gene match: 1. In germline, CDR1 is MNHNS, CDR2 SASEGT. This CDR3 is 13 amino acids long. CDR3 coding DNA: TGTGCCAGCAGTGAAGGACAGGGGGCCGAAGCTTTCTTT. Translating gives CASSEGQGAEAFF.

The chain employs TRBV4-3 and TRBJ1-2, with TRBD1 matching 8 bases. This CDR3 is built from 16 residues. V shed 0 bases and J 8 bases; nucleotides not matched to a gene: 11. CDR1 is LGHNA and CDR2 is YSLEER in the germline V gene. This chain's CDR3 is CASSQDHKGTGGGYTF. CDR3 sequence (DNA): TGCGCCAGCAGCCAAGATCATAAGGGGACAGGCGGAGGCTACACCTTC.

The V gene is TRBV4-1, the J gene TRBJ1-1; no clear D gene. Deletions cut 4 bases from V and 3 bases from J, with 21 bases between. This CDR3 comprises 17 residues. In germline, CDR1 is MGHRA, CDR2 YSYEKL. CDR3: CASSRTRVRSTDTEAFF. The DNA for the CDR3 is TGCGCCAGCAGCCGTACACGGGTAAGATCTACGGACACTGAAGCTTTCTTT.

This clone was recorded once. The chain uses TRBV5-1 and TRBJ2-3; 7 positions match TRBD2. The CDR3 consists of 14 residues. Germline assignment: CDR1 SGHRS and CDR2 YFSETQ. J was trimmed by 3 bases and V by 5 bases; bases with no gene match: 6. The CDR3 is CASRELSGTDTQYF. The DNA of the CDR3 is TGCGCCAGCAGAGAGCTTAGCGGGACAGATACGCAGTATTTT.

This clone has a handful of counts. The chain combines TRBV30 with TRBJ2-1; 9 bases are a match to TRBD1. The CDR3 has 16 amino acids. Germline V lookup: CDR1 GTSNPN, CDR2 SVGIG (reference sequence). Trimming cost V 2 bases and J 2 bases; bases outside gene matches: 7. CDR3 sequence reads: CAWSRGQGRAYNEQFF. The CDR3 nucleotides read TGTGCCTGGAGTAGAGGACAGGGGAGGGCCTACAATGAGCAGTTCTTC.

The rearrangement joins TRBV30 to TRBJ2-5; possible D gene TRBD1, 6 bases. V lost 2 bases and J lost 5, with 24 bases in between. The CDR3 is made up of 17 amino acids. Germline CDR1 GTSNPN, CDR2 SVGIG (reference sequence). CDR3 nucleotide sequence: TGTGCCTGGAGTTTCACGACAGGCAAGGGATTCCCCGAGACCCAGTACTTC. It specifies CAWSFTTGKGFPETQYF.

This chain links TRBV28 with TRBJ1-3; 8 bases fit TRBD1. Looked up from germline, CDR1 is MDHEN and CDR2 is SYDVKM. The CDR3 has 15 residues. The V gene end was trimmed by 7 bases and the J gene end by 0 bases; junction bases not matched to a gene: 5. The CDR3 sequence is CASTRQGSSGNTIYF. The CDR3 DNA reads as TGTGCCAGCACGAGACAGGGGAGCTCTGGAAACACCATATATTTT.

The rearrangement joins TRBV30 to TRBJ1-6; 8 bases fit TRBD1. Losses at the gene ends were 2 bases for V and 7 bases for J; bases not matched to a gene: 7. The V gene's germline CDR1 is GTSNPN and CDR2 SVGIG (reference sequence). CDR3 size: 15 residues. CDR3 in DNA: TGTGCCTGGAGTCTCCAACAGGGGGACAATTCACCCCTCCACTTT. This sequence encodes CAWSLQQGDNSPLHF.

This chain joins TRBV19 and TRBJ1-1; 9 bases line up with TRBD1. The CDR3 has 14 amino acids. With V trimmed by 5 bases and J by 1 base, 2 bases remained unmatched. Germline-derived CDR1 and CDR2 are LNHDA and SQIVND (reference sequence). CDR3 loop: CASSVDRGNTEAFF. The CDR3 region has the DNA TGTGCCAGTAGTGTGGACAGGGGGAACACTGAAGCTTTCTTT.

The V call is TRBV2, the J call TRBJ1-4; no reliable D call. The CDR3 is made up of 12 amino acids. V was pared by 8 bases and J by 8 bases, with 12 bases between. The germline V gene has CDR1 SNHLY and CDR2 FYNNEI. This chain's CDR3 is CASARGGEKLFF. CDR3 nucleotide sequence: TGTGCCAGCGCACGGGGAGGGGAAAAACTGTTTTTT.

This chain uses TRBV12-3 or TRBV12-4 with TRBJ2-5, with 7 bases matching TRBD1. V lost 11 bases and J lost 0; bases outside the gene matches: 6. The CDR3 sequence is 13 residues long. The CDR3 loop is CAVTRGYQETQYF. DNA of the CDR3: TGTGCCGTAACCAGGGGGTACCAAGAGACCCAGTACTTC.

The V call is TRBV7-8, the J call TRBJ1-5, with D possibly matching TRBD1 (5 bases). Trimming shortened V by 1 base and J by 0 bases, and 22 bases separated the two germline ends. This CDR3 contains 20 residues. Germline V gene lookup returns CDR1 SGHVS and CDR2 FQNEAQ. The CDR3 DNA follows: TGTGCCAGCAGCTTAGACCCCCTGGCGGGGGTAAAGTATAGCAATCAGCCCCAGCATTTT. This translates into CASSLDPLAGVKYSNQPQHF.

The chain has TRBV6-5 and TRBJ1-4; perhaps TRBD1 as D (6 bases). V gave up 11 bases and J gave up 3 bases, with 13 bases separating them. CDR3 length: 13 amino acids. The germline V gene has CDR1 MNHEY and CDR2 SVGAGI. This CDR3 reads CAAGTGPNEKLFF. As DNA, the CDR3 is TGTGCCGCAGGTACAGGGCCTAATGAAAAACTGTTTTTT.

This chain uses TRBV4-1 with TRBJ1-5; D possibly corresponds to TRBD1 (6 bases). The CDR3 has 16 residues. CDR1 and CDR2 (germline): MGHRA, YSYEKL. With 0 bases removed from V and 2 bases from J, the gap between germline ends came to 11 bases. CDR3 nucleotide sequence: TGCGCCAGCAGCCAAGATTGGGCAGGGGGCAATCAGCCCCAGCATTTT. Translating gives CASSQDWAGGNQPQHF.

The CDR3 nucleotides read TGTGCCAGCAGAAACTCTCCCTATGGCTACACCTTC. It codes for CASRNSPYGYTF. The chain couples TRBV6-4 to TRBJ1-2; D uncertain. Trimming pared 6 bases from V and 4 bases from J, leaving 9 bases between. Germline lookup yields CDR1 MRHNA and CDR2 SNTAGT. There are 12 residues in the CDR3.

The CDR3, as DNA: TGTGCCAGCAGTCTATCGGGACAGGGCCACGAGCAGTACTTC. This sequence encodes CASSLSGQGHEQYF. The gene calls are TRBV28 and TRBJ2-7; 9 bases agree with TRBD1. The ends lost 5 bases at V and 5 bases at J; junction bases unmatched: 7. CDR1 and CDR2 from the germline V gene are MDHEN and SYDVKM. This CDR3 comprises 14 residues.

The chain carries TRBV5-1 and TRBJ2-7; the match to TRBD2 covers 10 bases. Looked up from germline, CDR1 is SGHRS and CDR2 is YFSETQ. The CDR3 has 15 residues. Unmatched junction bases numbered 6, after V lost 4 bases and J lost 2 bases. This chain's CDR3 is CASSGTSGATYEQYF. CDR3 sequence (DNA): TGCGCCAGCAGCGGAACTAGCGGGGCAACCTACGAGCAGTACTTC. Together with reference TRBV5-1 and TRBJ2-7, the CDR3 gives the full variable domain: KAGVTQTPRYLIKTRGQQVTLSCSPISGHRSVSWYQQTPGQGLQFLFEYFSETQRNKGNFPGRFSGRQFSNSRSEMNVSTLELGDSALYLCASSGTSGATYEQYFGPGTRLTVT.